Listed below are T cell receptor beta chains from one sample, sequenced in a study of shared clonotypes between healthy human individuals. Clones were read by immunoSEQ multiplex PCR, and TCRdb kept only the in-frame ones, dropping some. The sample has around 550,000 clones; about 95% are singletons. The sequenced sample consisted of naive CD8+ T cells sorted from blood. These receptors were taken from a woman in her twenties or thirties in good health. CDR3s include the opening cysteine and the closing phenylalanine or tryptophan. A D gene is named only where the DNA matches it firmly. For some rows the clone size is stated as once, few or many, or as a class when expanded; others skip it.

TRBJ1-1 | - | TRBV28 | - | CASSPDTEAFF | TGTGCCAGCAGTCCCGACACTGAAGCTTTCTTT
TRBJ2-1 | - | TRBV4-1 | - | CASSLDAGVRGEQFF | TGCGCCAGCAGCTTGGATGCGGGAGTCAGGGGTGAGCAGTTCTTC
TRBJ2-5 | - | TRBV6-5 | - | CASSLTPYQETQYF | TGTGCCAGCAGTTTGACCCCGTACCAAGAGACCCAGTACTTC
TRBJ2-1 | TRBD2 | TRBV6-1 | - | CASSEVRTSGISSYNEQFF | TGTGCCAGCAGTGAAGTCCGGACTAGCGGGATCAGCTCCTACAATGAGCAGTTCTTC
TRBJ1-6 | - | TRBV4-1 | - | CASSHPMGGSPLHF | TGCGCCAGCAGCCATCCCATGGGAGGATCACCCCTCCACTTT
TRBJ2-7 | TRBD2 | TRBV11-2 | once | CASSLAMLAASYEQYF | TGTGCCAGCAGCTTAGCGATGCTAGCGGCGTCCTACGAGCAGTACTTC
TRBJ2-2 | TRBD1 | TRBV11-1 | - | CASSLSGTGGTGELFF | TGTGCCAGCAGCTTATCCGGGACAGGGGGAACCGGGGAGCTGTTTTTT
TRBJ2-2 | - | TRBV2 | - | CASIRTENTGELFF | TGTGCCAGCATTAGGACAGAGAACACCGGGGAGCTGTTTTTT
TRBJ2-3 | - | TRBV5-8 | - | CASSLVAWVDTQYF | TGTGCCAGCAGCTTAGTGGCGTGGGTAGATACGCAGTATTTT
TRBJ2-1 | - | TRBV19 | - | CASSIATYNEQFF | TGTGCCAGTAGTATCGCTACCTACAATGAGCAGTTCTTC
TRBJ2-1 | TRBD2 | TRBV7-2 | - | CASSLHKREGRFEQFF | TGTGCCAGCAGCTTGCACAAGCGGGAGGGCCGCTTTGAGCAGTTCTTC
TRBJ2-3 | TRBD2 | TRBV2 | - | CASSEGLAASTDTQYF | TGTGCCAGCAGTGAGGGCCTAGCGGCTAGCACAGATACGCAGTATTTT
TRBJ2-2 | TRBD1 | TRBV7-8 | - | CASSFATGEEVGELFF | TGTGCCAGCAGCTTTGCGACAGGGGAAGAAGTCGGGGAGCTGTTTTTT
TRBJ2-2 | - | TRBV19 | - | CASLAGLPGELFF | TGTGCCAGTTTGGCAGGGCTCCCCGGGGAGCTGTTTTTT
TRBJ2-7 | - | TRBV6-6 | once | CASTELDGYEQYF | TGTGCCAGCACCGAATTAGACGGCTACGAGCAGTACTTC
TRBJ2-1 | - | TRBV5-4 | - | CASSPPDRYNEQFF | TGTGCCAGCAGCCCGCCCGACAGATACAATGAGCAGTTCTTC
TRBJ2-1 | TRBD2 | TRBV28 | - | CASSSPLAGGPFEQFF | TGTGCCAGCAGTTCCCCCCTAGCGGGAGGGCCTTTTGAGCAGTTCTTC
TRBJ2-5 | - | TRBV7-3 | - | CASSSGGGETQYF | TGTGCCAGCAGCTCAGGGGGAGGTGAGACCCAGTACTTC
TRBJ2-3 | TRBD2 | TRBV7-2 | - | CASSSGLAGVTGDTQYF | TGTGCCAGCAGCTCGGGACTAGCGGGAGTAACCGGAGATACGCAGTATTTT
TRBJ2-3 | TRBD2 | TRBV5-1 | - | CASSFPAGDSTDTQYF | TGCGCCAGCAGCTTCCCGGCGGGAGATAGCACAGATACGCAGTATTTT